Given below is one T cell receptor beta chain in context. The clone's antigen remains unknown. No quality values exist for individual bases; no much larger clone is one base distant. These data are taken from a study of shared clonotypes between healthy human individuals (dated by TCRdb to 2019 to 2021). About the full investigation: The cohort included a few men and a couple of women between 18 and 49 years of age. To increase sequencing depth and limit assay-specific biases, TCR repertoire library preparation and sequencing were carried out by different laboratories using diverse techniques. Blood TCR repertoires of 5 or 6 healthy adults were deeply sequenced to estimate repertoire size and the extent of clonotype sharing between individuals. Between about 0.8 and 9 billion PBMCs per donor were obtained by leukapheresis. For each donor, three plates each were used for CD4 naive and CD4 memory, two plates were used for CD8 naive, and one plate was used for CD8 memory.

CD8 naive samples were obtained by positive selection for CCR7 among CD45RO-negative cells, yielding a CD45RA+CCR7+ population from which TemRA cells were excluded. The donors were healthy, HIV-negative adults who had no recently reported acute infections or vaccinations. Every donor was a Caucasian adult residing in Nashville, Tennessee, USA. Blood was collected by leukapheresis, and PBMCs were isolated by Ficoll-Histopaque density gradient centrifugation and then cryopreserved in liquid nitrogen vapor phase. Analytical flow cytometry was used to check the purity and quantity of every magnetically sorted T cell population. From each sorted fraction, genomic DNA was isolated and quantified by UV absorbance on a Nanodrop 2000c. Using the deep immunoSEQ assay, TCR CDR3 regions were amplified from genomic DNA by multiplex PCR. Genomic DNA extracted from each cell subset was distributed evenly over all wells of several immunoSEQ 96-well plates, and each plate served as one replicate. For sorted subsets, 150 to 250 ng genomic DNA, equal to tens of thousands of T cell genomes, was loaded into each replicate PCR. The purified libraries were quantified using a Qubit 3.0 fluorometer, sized with a Bioanalyzer 2100, and then quantified again using the KAPA Library Quantification kit. A separate single-read 150-cycle Illumina NextSeq 550 flow cell was used to sequence each immunoSEQ 96-well plate. As for the authors' bioinformatics: The immunoSEQ output contained only junctional sequences without quality scores, so filtering could not match that applied to full-length reads. To assign V/J genes and CDR3, sequences were annotated against IMGT germline references using PyIR, a Python wrapper for IgBLAST v1.9. Reads were filtered out if the reads had weak V/J assignments (E-value above 1e-6), no CDR3, stop codons, out-of-frame junctions, or ambiguous translated residues. V3J clonotypes were defined as sequences sharing an identical inferred V gene, J gene, and CDR3 amino acid sequence. Percentage overlap between repertoires was calculated by dividing the number of shared unique clonotypes by the size of the smaller repertoire. Repertoire richness was assessed with RTK rarefaction, the Chao1 estimator, and Recon v2.1 estimates of unobserved clonotypes. For all TCRbeta clonotypes obtained by the gDNA method from a few donors, generation probabilities were computed with OLGA. In TCRdb, the immuneACCESS table is reduced to in-frame sequences with V and J assigned. These tables do not hold every clone; where another copy was compared, an unresolved V gene accounts for under half, and the others remain unexplained. V, J and clone size were drawn from that table, and D and trimming were deduced from the DNA. In this sample the table shows roughly 2,000,000 clones, about 95% of which occur a single time. Jointly, the top ten make up 1% to 1.5% of the sample.

The full study reports these points: The small number of donors limited the genetic and exposure-history diversity represented. Incomplete sequencing was indicated by rarefaction of sorted-subset datasets, despite the large sequencing depth. Naive subsets generally had larger estimated clonotype richness than memory subsets. Sharing across a handful of donors was observed for about 5% of naive CD4, less than 4% of naive CD8, 2% to 2.5% of memory CD4, and approximately 0.41% of memory CD8 clonotypes. Only blood was sampled, and tissue TCR repertoires likely differ from those in blood. Pairwise subsampling led to the expectation that sequencing depth would affect the degree of clonotype sharing among donors. Compared with non-shared clonotypes, clonotypes shared by all four sorted-subset donors had higher generation probabilities.

The V end loses 3 bases and the J end loses 3 bases, and a stretch of 9 bases separates them. In the germline V gene (reference sequence), CDR1 corresponds to MNHEY and CDR2 to SMNVEV. The CDR3 holds 13 amino acids from the cysteine to the phenylalanine. Only CDR3 DNA remains: 39 bases, in frame from the first base. The receptor was derived from a man between 18 and 29 years old in good health. The sequencing input was naive CD8+ T cells sorted from blood. Per the publication, the cell subset or site label means: CD45RA+CCR7+. The rearrangement combines TRBV27 with TRBJ2-7, with the D assignment possibly TRBD1 or TRBD2, given 5 matching bases for each. At the DNA level, the sequence is TGTGCCAGCAGTTTGGGACCCAACTACGAGCAGTACTTC. It encodes CASSLGPNYEQYF.